The 14 T cell receptor beta chains presented below share a single source sample, sequenced in a study of OX40 agonist ivuxolimab in advanced cancers. Clones were sequenced by immunoSEQ multiplex PCR, and TCRdb holds only the in-frame ones, with some missing. The repertoire includes tens of thousands of clones, over 70% of them detected once, and 9.5% to 10% sits in the top ten. This material consisted of CD4+ or CD8+ T cells sorted from blood, taken in a trial of the OX40 agonist ivuxolimab. Every receptor here comes from an adult with an advanced solid tumor such as melanoma, head and neck, liver or kidney cancer.

A few counts support this clone. J is TRBJ1-2 and V is TRBV5-1; unclear D gene. The V gene's germline CDR1 is SGHRS and CDR2 YFSETQ. This CDR3 is built from 13 residues. V dropped 2 bases and J dropped 2 bases, with 7 bases sitting between them. CDR3 sequence reads: CASSFDTNYGYTF. The CDR3 DNA reads TGCGCCAGCAGCTTTGACACCAACTATGGCTACACCTTC.

The gene calls are TRBV28 and TRBJ2-7; TRBD1 is a possible D gene (6 bases). This CDR3 contains 13 residues. CDR1 MDHEN and CDR2 SYDVKM come from the germline V gene. V was trimmed by 8 bases and J by 3 bases, leaving 14 bases between them. CDR3 sequence reads: CASGQGTLYEQYF. The CDR3 coding sequence is TGTGCCAGCGGTCAGGGGACCCTCTACGAGCAGTACTTC.

The V call is TRBV11-2, the J call TRBJ2-5, with 9 bases identical to TRBD1. With 1 base clipped from V and 4 bases from J, the junction kept 1 base outside the gene matches. This CDR3 is 14 amino acids long. Germline V gene data show CDR1 as SGHAT and CDR2 as FQNNGV. CDR3 loop: CASSLVGQGETQYF. The DNA of the CDR3 is TGTGCCAGCAGCTTAGTGGGACAGGGAGAGACCCAGTACTTC. Full variable domain (outside the CDR3, taken from reference TRBV11-2 and TRBJ2-5): EAGVAQSPRYKIIEKRQSVAFWCNPISGHATLYWYQQILGQGPKLLIQFQNNGVVDDSQLPKDRFSAERLKGVDSTLKIQPAKLEDSAVYLCASSLVGQGETQYFGPGTRLLVL.

The chain uses TRBV2 and TRBJ1-4; 7 positions agree with TRBD1. Germline V gives CDR1 SNHLY, CDR2 FYNNEI. V was pared by 5 bases and J by 5 bases, with 5 bases of the junction left unmatched. This CDR3 has 14 amino acids. CDR3 sequence (DNA): TGTGCCAGCAGTAAGGACAGGAGGAATGAAAAACTGTTTTTT. Encoded protein: CASSKDRRNEKLFF.

V gene TRBV10-3 combines with J gene TRBJ2-3; 8 bases align to TRBD2. CDR1 and CDR2 (germline): ENHRY, SYGVKD. V gave up 6 bases and J gave up 0 bases; unmatched junction bases: 5. This CDR3 contains 15 residues. DNA of the CDR3: TGTGCCATCAGGGCAGTAGCGGGGAGCACAGATACGCAGTATTTT. Amino acid sequence: CAIRAVAGSTDTQYF.

In this sample, this clone turned up once. The V call is TRBV6-6, the J call TRBJ1-3; 7 nucleotides match TRBD1. Losses at the gene ends were 7 bases for V and 3 bases for J; bases not matched to a gene: 3. In germline, CDR1 is MNHNY, CDR2 SVGAGI (reference sequence). There are 13 residues in the CDR3. In nucleotides, the CDR3 is TGTGCCAGCAATGGACAGGTTGGAAACACCATATATTTT. Protein: CASNGQVGNTIYF.

This sequence joins TRBV5-1 and TRBJ2-3, with TRBD2 matching over 14 bases. Unmatched junction bases numbered 12, after V lost 3 bases and J lost 3 bases. This CDR3 is built from 19 residues. In germline, CDR1 is SGHRS, CDR2 YFSETQ. The DNA of the CDR3 is TGCGCCAGCAGCTCCGTAAGGAGACTAGCGGGAGGGCCGACAGATACGCAGTATTTT. This codes for CASSSVRRLAGGPTDTQYF.

This clone was seen once. J is TRBJ2-1 and V is TRBV10-3, with D perhaps matching TRBD2 (5 bases). The germline V gene encodes CDR1 ENHRY and CDR2 SYGVKD. This CDR3 contains 17 residues. Deletions cut 3 bases from V and 4 bases from J, with 19 bases between. CDR3 DNA: TGTGCCATCAGTGATGAGGAGGAACGGCCTCCTTACAATGAGCAGTTCTTC. As protein: CAISDEEERPPYNEQFF.

This sequence joins TRBV19 and TRBJ1-1, with D possibly being TRBD1 (6 bases). Trimming removed 8 bases from V and 8 bases from J, with 15 bases in between. Germline CDR1 is LNHDA and CDR2 is SQIVND (reference sequence). The CDR3 covers 12 residues. The CDR3 is CASFLGAGEAFF. The CDR3 nucleotides are TGTGCCAGTTTCTTGGGGGCAGGAGAAGCTTTCTTT.

The chain joins TRBV2 to TRBJ2-5; tentatively, D is TRBD1 (5 bases). The V gene lost 8 bases and the J gene lost 7 bases, with 14 bases spanning the gap. Germline CDR1 and CDR2: SNHLY and FYNNEI. This CDR3 has 12 amino acids. CDR3 in DNA: TGTGCCAGCTCCGACAGAATATGGACCCAGTACTTC. It encodes CASSDRIWTQYF.

The rearrangement uses TRBV5-1 and TRBJ2-1, with D possibly called TRBD1 or TRBD2 (5 bases each). CDR1 and CDR2 from the germline V gene are SGHRS and YFSETQ. Trimming took off 4 bases at V and 4 bases at J, with 15 bases between the two ends. The CDR3 extends over 15 amino acids. The CDR3 region is CASSRGPGVYNEQFF. The CDR3 DNA sequence: TGCGCCAGCAGCAGGGGCCCCGGGGTATACAATGAGCAGTTCTTC.

The gene calls are TRBV19 and TRBJ1-5; 9 bases agree with TRBD1. The CDR3 loop spans 17 amino acids. CDR1 and CDR2 (germline): LNHDA, SQIVND (reference sequence). The junction had 14 bases not matched to a gene; V was cut back by 2 bases and J by 9 bases. CDR3 DNA: TGTGCCAGTAGTATATTGTGGGACAGGGTGGTGTCGGGGCCCCAGCATTTT. Amino acid sequence: CASSILWDRVVSGPQHF.

J is TRBJ2-7 and V is TRBV4-1; 8 bases agree with TRBD2. The CDR3 runs 15 residues. With V trimmed by 1 base and J by 7 bases, 9 bases remained unmatched. Germline assignment: CDR1 MGHRA and CDR2 YSYEKL. The CDR3: CASSQVERETGEQYF. Written as DNA, the CDR3 is TGCGCCAGCAGCCAAGTTGAGCGGGAGACTGGAGAGCAGTACTTC.

The chain uses TRBV9 and TRBJ1-3; D gene ambiguous. This CDR3 is 16 amino acids long. The V gene's germline CDR1 is SGDLS and CDR2 YYNGEE. With 6 bases removed from V and 0 bases from J, the gap between germline ends came to 16 bases. The CDR3 loop is CASTPGASASGNTIYF. In nucleotides, the CDR3 is TGTGCCAGCACCCCGGGAGCCTCCGCCTCTGGAAACACCATATATTTT.